This T cell receptor beta chain was recovered during a study of shared clonotypes between healthy human individuals. Findings and caveats of the study: With a handful of donors compared, approximately 5.5% of naive CD4 clonotypes were shared. Only blood underwent sampling, and tissue repertoires likely differ.

Germline CDR1 reads SGDLS; CDR2 reads YYNGEE. The V gene lost 0 bases and the J gene lost 3 bases, with 10 bases spanning the gap. CDR3 length: 15 residues. Comments on this clone: The antigen remains unidentified.

Measured with immunoSEQ multiplex PCR; TCRdb has only the in-frame clones, and not every one. The sample includes roughly 1 million clones, 65% to 75% seen only once; the top ten take approximately 1.5%. The sequence was collected from a man aged 18 to 35 in good health. The rearrangement uses TRBV9 and TRBJ2-1, with D unresolved. The sequencing input was memory CD4+ T cells sorted from blood. Documented subset: CD45RA-negative fraction. CDR3 region: CASSVGLSIYNEQFF. The CDR3, as DNA: TGTGCCAGCAGCGTAGGCCTTTCGATCTACAATGAGCAGTTCTTC. Full variable domain (remainder filled in from reference TRBV9 and TRBJ2-1): DSGVTQTPKHLITATGQRVTLRCSPRSGDLSVYWYQQSLDQGLQFLIQYYNGEERAKGNILERFSAQQFPDLHSELNLSSLELGDSALYFCASSVGLSIYNEQFFGPGTRLTVL.